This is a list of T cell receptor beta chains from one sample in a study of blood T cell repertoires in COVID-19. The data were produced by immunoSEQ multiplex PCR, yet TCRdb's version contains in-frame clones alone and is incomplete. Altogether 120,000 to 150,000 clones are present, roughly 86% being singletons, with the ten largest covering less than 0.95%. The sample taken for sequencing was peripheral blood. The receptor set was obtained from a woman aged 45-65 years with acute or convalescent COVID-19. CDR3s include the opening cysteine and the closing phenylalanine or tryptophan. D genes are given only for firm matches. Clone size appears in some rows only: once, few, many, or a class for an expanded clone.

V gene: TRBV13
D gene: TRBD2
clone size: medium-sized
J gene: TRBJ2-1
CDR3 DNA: TGTGCCAGCAGCCCGTCCCTAGCGGAGTCCTACAATGAGCAGTTCTTC
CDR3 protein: CASSPSLAESYNEQFF

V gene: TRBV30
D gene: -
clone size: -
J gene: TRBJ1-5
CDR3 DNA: TGTGCCTGGAGTGTACTGGGGGCTCCTCAGCCCCAGCATTTT
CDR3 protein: CAWSVLGAPQPQHF

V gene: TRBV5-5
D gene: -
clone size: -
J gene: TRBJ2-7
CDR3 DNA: TGTGCCAGCAGCTTCGTACAGTCCTACGAGCAGTACTTC
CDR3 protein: CASSFVQSYEQYF

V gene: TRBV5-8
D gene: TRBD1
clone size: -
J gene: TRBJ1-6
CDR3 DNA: TGTGCCAGCAGCTTGCTGGGACAGCGCAATTCACCCCTCCACTTT
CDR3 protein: CASSLLGQRNSPLHF

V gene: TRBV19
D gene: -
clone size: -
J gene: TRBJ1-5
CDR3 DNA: TGTGCCAGTAGCCAGAGGAATGGCAATCAGCCCCAGCATTTT
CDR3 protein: CASSQRNGNQPQHF

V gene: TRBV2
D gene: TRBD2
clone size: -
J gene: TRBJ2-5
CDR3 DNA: TGTGCCAGCAACCTGAGGCTAGCGGGAGTTCAAGAGACCCAGTACTTC
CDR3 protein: CASNLRLAGVQETQYF

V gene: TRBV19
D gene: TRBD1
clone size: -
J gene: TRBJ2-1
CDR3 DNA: TGTGCCAGTAGCACCTCCGGGACAGGGCGCTACAATGAGCAGTTCTTC
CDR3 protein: CASSTSGTGRYNEQFF

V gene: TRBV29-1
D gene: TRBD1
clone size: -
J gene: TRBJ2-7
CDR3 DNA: TGCAGCGTTGAAGGGACAGGGGAGGCCTACGAGCAGTACTTC
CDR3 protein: CSVEGTGEAYEQYF

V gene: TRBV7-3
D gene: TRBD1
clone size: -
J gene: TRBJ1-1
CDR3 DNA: TGTGCCAGCAGCTTAGGACAGGGAGACACTGAAGCTTTCTTT
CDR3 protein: CASSLGQGDTEAFF

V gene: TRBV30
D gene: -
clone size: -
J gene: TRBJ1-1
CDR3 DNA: TGTGCCTGGGGGCTTCAGGTGGCCGGAGGGTCTGAAGCTTTCTTT
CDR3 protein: CAWGLQVAGGSEAFF

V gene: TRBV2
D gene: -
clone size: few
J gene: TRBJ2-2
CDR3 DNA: TGTGCCAGCACGAAGGAGTTTAACACCGGGGAGCTGTTTTTT
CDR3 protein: CASTKEFNTGELFF

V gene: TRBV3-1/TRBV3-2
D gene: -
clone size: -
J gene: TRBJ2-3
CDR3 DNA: TGTGCCAGCAGCCCCCGCGGGGGCCGGGATACGCAGTATTTT
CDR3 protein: CASSPRGGRDTQYF

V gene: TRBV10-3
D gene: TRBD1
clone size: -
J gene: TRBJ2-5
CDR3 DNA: TGTGCCATCAGGGAAGACAGGGAAGAGACCCAGTACTTC
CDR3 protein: CAIREDREETQYF

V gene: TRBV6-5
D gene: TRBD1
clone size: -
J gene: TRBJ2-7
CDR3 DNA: TGTGCCAGCAGGGGACAGCCCTACGAGCAGTACTTC
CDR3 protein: CASRGQPYEQYF

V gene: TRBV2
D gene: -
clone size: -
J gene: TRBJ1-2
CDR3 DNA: TGTGCCAGCAGTGGAGGTGAGCGGTCCTCTTATGGCTACACCTTC
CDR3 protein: CASSGGERSSYGYTF